What follows is one T cell receptor (beta chain) and its context. In the original processing: Reference gene primers were amplified, and this amplification served to estimate nucleated cell counts. The data were produced by immunoSEQ multiplex PCR, yet TCRdb's version contains in-frame clones alone and is incomplete. The V and J calls and clone size come from that table; D and trimming were worked out from the DNA. In the table there are a few hundred thousand clones, under 90% of which are singletons. This sample stems from a study of blood T cell repertoires in COVID-19. This CDR3 contains 12 residues. The junction had 0 bases not matched to a gene; V was cut back by 6 bases and J by 5 bases. CDR1 and CDR2 (germline): SNHLY, FYNNEI.

This TCR was sampled from a man in his forties who had recovered from COVID-19. The V call is TRBV2, the J call TRBJ2-1, with 8 nucleotides matching TRBD2. Sequencing was carried out using PBMCs or T cells enriched from blood (not recorded which). The CDR3 nucleotides read TGTGCCAGCAGGGGACTAGACAATGAGCAGTTCTTC. Its protein is CASRGLDNEQFF.